A selection of T cell receptor beta chains follows, all from one sample in a study of blood T cell repertoires in COVID-19. TCRdb's copy holds only in-frame clones and misses some; the assay was immunoSEQ multiplex PCR. The data contain over 150,000 clones, roughly 80% of them singletons. Specimen: peripheral blood. The receptors shown here come from a human donor in a cohort sampled during active COVID-19. Both conserved end residues are part of each CDR3. The D gene is left open where the match is weak. A clone size is listed for some rows: how often the clone was seen (once, few, many), or a class if it is expanded.

>TRBJ2-1|TRBD2|-|TRBV9
CASSPSRLAGGNNEQFF
TGTGCCAGCAGCCCGTCTAGACTAGCGGGGGGTAACAATGAGCAGTTCTTC
>TRBJ2-6|TRBD2|-|TRBV7-9
CASRHSPWRGNSGANVLTF
TGTGCCAGCAGACACTCACCTTGGCGGGGGAACTCTGGGGCCAACGTCCTGACTTTC
>TRBJ1-5|-|-|TRBV30
CAWSARDNQPQHF
TGTGCCTGGAGTGCCCGGGATAATCAGCCCCAGCATTTT
>TRBJ1-1|-|-|TRBV19
CASSIGGGFGTEAFF
TGTGCCAGTAGTATTGGGGGGGGCTTCGGCACTGAAGCTTTCTTT
>TRBJ1-3|-|-|TRBV10-2
CASTTGGNTIYF
TGCGCCAGCACCACAGGGGGAAACACCATATATTTT
>TRBJ2-5|-|-|TRBV9
CASSRRDQETQYF
TGTGCCAGCAGCCGCAGGGACCAAGAGACCCAGTACTTC
>TRBJ2-5|-|-|TRBV30
CAWSARETQYF
TGTGCCTGGAGTGCCAGGGAGACCCAGTACTTC
>TRBJ1-2|TRBD1|-|TRBV7-9
CASSSPGQGLQGYTF
TGTGCCAGCAGCTCACCGGGACAGGGGCTACAGGGCTACACCTTC
>TRBJ2-7|TRBD1|once|TRBV18
CATALRTGDVDEQYF
TGTGCCACCGCGCTTAGGACAGGGGACGTCGACGAGCAGTACTTC
>TRBJ2-1|TRBD1|-|TRBV25-1
CASSAETGGSYNEQFF
TGTGCCAGCAGTGCGGAGACAGGGGGCTCCTACAATGAGCAGTTCTTC
>TRBJ1-2|-|-|TRBV10-1
CASSERRQSNYGYTF
TGCGCCAGCAGTGAGCGGCGGCAGTCTAACTATGGCTACACCTTC
>TRBJ2-7|-|few|TRBV14
CASSQGAISGEQYF
TGTGCCAGCAGCCAGGGGGCGATCTCGGGGGAGCAGTACTTC
>TRBJ2-7|-|-|TRBV6-5
CASSYSAVGEQYF
TGTGCCAGCAGTTACTCCGCGGTGGGCGAGCAGTACTTC
>TRBJ1-5|-|few|TRBV10-1
CASSAGQNQPQHF
TGCGCCAGCAGTGCTGGACAGAATCAGCCCCAGCATTTT
>TRBJ2-5|TRBD1|once|TRBV2
CASSERGPIQETQYF
TGTGCCAGCAGTGAGAGGGGGCCGATACAAGAGACCCAGTACTTC
>TRBJ1-3|TRBD1|-|TRBV19
CASSEKDRVSGNTIYF
TGTGCCAGTAGCGAAAAGGACAGGGTCTCTGGAAACACCATATATTTT
>TRBJ2-2|-|-|TRBV6-1
CASSDAKGEVSTGELFF
TGTGCCAGCAGTGACGCGAAGGGGGAAGTGAGCACCGGGGAGCTGTTTTTT
>TRBJ1-4|-|-|TRBV6-1
CASSDGRTNEKLFF
TGTGCCAGCAGTGATGGGCGAACTAATGAAAAACTGTTTTTT
>TRBJ1-2|TRBD1|-|TRBV9
CASSATGAANYGYTF
TGTGCCAGCAGCGCCACAGGGGCAGCTAACTATGGCTACACCTTC
>TRBJ2-5|-|-|TRBV29-1
CSAVTGSQGSGQETQYF
TGCAGCGCCGTAACAGGGTCCCAGGGTAGTGGCCAAGAGACCCAGTACTTC